This T cell receptor beta chain emerged from a study of T cells after yellow fever vaccination. Findings and caveats of the study: In post-booster samples, most primary-vaccination clones reappeared (approximately 96% CD4, about 90% CD8). Peak timing came faster in the weaker secondary response, day 5 versus 15. Few clonotypes appeared in both CD4 and CD8 compartments.

Details on this clonotype: What it binds is not known.

V lost 9 bases and J 2 bases, leaving 20 bases between the germline ends. Germline V CDR1 and CDR2: KGHDR, SFDVKD. The CDR3 has 16 residues. The TCR cDNA carried a universal primer site and UMIs from 5'RACE template switching. Each CDR3 protein gets one entry after TCRdb re-called the 5' RACE reads with MiXCR. The data contain 300,000 to 400,000 distinct CDR3 sequences, 8.5% to 10% of them singletons. The source was PBMCs, collected on the day of the first yellow fever vaccination. This chain joins TRBV24-1 and TRBJ2-3, with a weak D call TRBD1 (5 bases). The receptor was isolated from a man between 18 and 29 years old who received the YFV17D yellow fever vaccine. CDR3 amino acids: CATGKGSGSFTDTQYF. In nucleotides, the CDR3 is TGTGCCACCGGAAAGGGATCAGGGTCTTTCACAGATACGCAGTATTTT.